The sequence of this TCR beta chain was determined in a study of cytomegalovirus exposure and HLA in healthy donors. The study, taken as a whole, reports: Among TCR sequences, most were rare, though some public TCRs appeared in many donors. In vitro assays verified that three CMV-associated chains recognized CMV antigens specifically. In a later analysis, productive TCRs from donors in an Asian-associated ancestry cluster reportedly carried fewer N-insertions than the cohort mean. In a later analysis, TCR beta V- and J-gene trimming showed a link to a missense DCLRE1C variant.

The V and J ends lost 3 bases and 4 bases respectively, with 10 bases between them. The CDR3 contains 14 residues. Germline V gives CDR1 SNHLY, CDR2 FYNNEI. Vbeta (60) and Jbeta (13) primers were used in the PCR. Sequenced by immunoSEQ multiplex PCR; TCRdb stores in-frame clones only, minus some. The sample includes around 120,000 clones. With respect to this clone: Antigen: not known.

The sequenced material came from PBMCs. The chain employs TRBV2 and TRBJ1-3; D perhaps matches TRBD1 (6 bases). This receptor was obtained from a man between 18 and 29 years old in good health and CMV-seronegative. The CDR3 DNA reads as TGTGCCAGCAGTGACCCGGACAGAGGAAACACCATATATTTT. This encodes CASSDPDRGNTIYF.